This T cell receptor beta chain was sequenced in a study of T cells expressing NK-cell markers. Study details: It was from sorted CD3+CD56+NKG2C+, CD3+CD56+NKG2C- and CD3+CD56-NKG2C+ T cells that TCR beta repertoires came.

A note on this clonotype: As yet, its antigen is unknown.

Whole-study results and caveats: Four of the donors also had these clonotypes leading their CD3+CD56-NKG2C+ fraction. Five or six donors showed dominant NKG2C+ clonotypes comprising roughly 1.0-7.0% of their CD8+ T cells.

cDNA encoding TCR beta was synthesized via 5'RACE template switching incorporating UMIs. TCRdb reprocessed the 5' RACE reads and stores each CDR3 protein as one record, lacking DNA. The sample is made up of about 390,000 distinct CDR3 sequences, and the top ten hold over 8.5% of it. This CDR3 contains 16 residues. CDR1 and CDR2 (germline): MNHEY, SVGEGT. The gene calls are TRBV6-2 or TRBV6-3 and TRBJ2-4. The source material was blood T cells: a sorted CD56 or NKG2C T cell subset, CD4+ or CD8+ T cells, or bulk PBMC T cells (not recorded which). The source of this sequence is a woman aged 50 to 60 in good health. This chain's CDR3 is CASSYSTAATKNIQYF.